Listed below are T cell receptor beta chains from one sample, sequenced in a study of blood T cell repertoires in COVID-19. The protocol was immunoSEQ multiplex PCR, while the TCRdb copy is restricted to in-frame clones and leaves out a portion. The repertoire consists of about 260,000 clones, with 75% to 90% occurring once and the leading ten covering roughly 1.9%. Sequencing was carried out using peripheral blood. The receptor source for this set is a man younger than 40 with active or convalescent COVID-19. The CDR3 runs from the conserved cysteine through the conserved F or W. The D gene is left open where the match is weak. Clone size is stated in some rows and not others, as once, few, many or a class when expanded.

abundance	v_gene	j_gene	d_gene	len	CDR3aa	CDR3nt
NA	TRBV27	TRBJ2-7	TRBD2	13	CATEGRGEGEQYF	TGTGCCACCGAGGGCCGGGGGGAAGGCGAGCAGTACTTC
once	TRBV3-1/TRBV3-2	TRBJ2-5	NA	14	CASRMGLSAKTQYF	TGTGCCAGCAGGATGGGACTGTCGGCAAAGACCCAGTACTTC
NA	TRBV5-4	TRBJ2-5	TRBD2	16	CASSAGLAGASETQYF	TGTGCCAGCAGCGCGGGACTAGCGGGGGCATCGGAGACCCAGTACTTC
NA	TRBV29-1	TRBJ1-2	TRBD1	11	CSVYRGYGYTF	TGCAGCGTCTACAGGGGCTATGGCTACACCTTC
NA	TRBV19	TRBJ1-5	TRBD1	16	CASSITGQGGTGPQHF	TGTGCCAGTAGTATAACCGGACAGGGAGGGACAGGGCCCCAGCATTTT
NA	TRBV5-1	TRBJ1-2	TRBD1	14	CASSLAGDSNGYTF	TGCGCCAGCAGCTTGGCGGGGGACAGCAATGGCTACACCTTC
NA	TRBV19	TRBJ1-4	NA	14	CASSQGNYNEKLFF	TGTGCCAGTAGTCAGGGGAACTATAATGAAAAACTGTTTTTT
NA	TRBV6-5	TRBJ2-5	NA	14	CASRRGHAQETQYF	TGTGCCAGCAGGAGGGGACACGCTCAAGAGACCCAGTACTTC
NA	TRBV20-1	TRBJ1-1	NA	11	CSARGRGFPFF	TGCAGTGCTAGAGGACGGGGTTTTCCTTTCTTT
NA	TRBV19	TRBJ1-2	NA	16	CATQPMDKPFSDGYTF	TGTGCCACCCAACCGATGGACAAACCGTTTTCGGATGGCTACACCTTC